These 27 T cell receptor beta chains share one sample of origin, sequenced in a study of regulatory T cells in long-lasting Graves disease. The time point here: newly diagnosed GD, antithyroid drugs for less than 3 months. With RNA extracted from PBMCs as input, the TCR library was made. For TCR beta, libraries came from iRepertoire HTBI primers and Arm-PCR of CDR3 regions. In TCRdb, the multiplex PCR reads were re-called with MiXCR into one record per CDR3 protein. The data contain roughly 400,000 distinct CDR3 sequences, over 12% of them singletons. These data also formed part of another study, on T cells in Graves' hyperthyroidism and ophthalmopathy.

Material: peripheral blood mononuclear cells (PBMCs), obtained at new diagnosis, from a patient treated with antithyroid drugs. These receptors were obtained from a middle-aged woman with Graves disease.

In the case of this clonotype: A much larger clone differs from this one at a single base, so this may be a read error. The chain links TRBV15 to TRBJ1-6; D might be TRBD1 (5 bases). The CDR3 contains 15 residues. Germline-derived CDR1 and CDR2 are LNHNV and YYDKDF (reference sequence). Trimming cost V 1 base and J 9 bases, with 13 bases left between them. CDR3 in DNA: TGTGCCACCAGCAGAGGGGGCAGTGGGGTTTCACCCCTCCACTTT. It is translated as CATSRGGSGVSPLHF.

Of note for this clonotype: Germline is not matched at one junction end, which may reflect a read error. This sequence joins TRBV20-1 and TRBJ2-3; 8 nucleotides align to TRBD2. The CDR3 runs 14 residues. CDR1 is DFQATT and CDR2 is SNEGSKA in the germline V gene (reference sequence). Here the CDR3 reads CTPGGAGVGDTQYF. The CDR3 coding sequence is TGTACCCCAGGAGGAGCGGGAGTAGGGGATACGCAGTATTTT.

The V and J genes are TRBV10-2 and TRBJ2-5; D is undetermined. The V end lost 2 bases, the J end lost 0 bases, and 4 bases lay between the germline ends. Germline assignment: CDR1 WSHSY and CDR2 SAAADI. The CDR3 contains 13 residues. CDR3 amino acids: CASSEEYQETQYF. The CDR3 DNA reads TGCGCCAGCAGTGAGGAGTACCAAGAGACCCAGTACTTC.

This clonotype was observed many times. The CDR3, as DNA: TGTGCCAGCAGTTACGGTTCGGCGGCTCCGACGGGGACCCAGTACTTC. This codes for CASSYGSAAPTGTQYF. This chain connects TRBV6-2 or TRBV6-3 to TRBJ2-5, with D hard to call. The CDR3 extends over 16 amino acids. V lost 2 bases and J lost 7, with 20 bases in between. Germline V gene lookup returns CDR1 MNHEY and CDR2 SVGEGT.

This clonotype occurred many times. This chain joins TRBV12-3 or TRBV12-4 and TRBJ1-1, with D maybe TRBD1 (6 bases). There are 12 residues in the CDR3. The germline V and J ends were trimmed by 10 bases and 5 bases, with 14 bases remaining between them. CDR3 residues: CAIKTGRTEAFF. In DNA form, the CDR3 reads TGTGCCATCAAAACAGGGCGGACTGAAGCTTTCTTT.

This clonotype showed up just a few times. The gene calls are TRBV4-3 and TRBJ1-2; no firm D call. The V end was cut by 0 bases, the J end by 6 bases, with 14 bases between. The CDR3 loop spans 15 amino acids. Germline V gene data show CDR1 as LGHNA and CDR2 as YSLEER. In nucleotides, the CDR3 is TGCGCCAGCAGCCAAGAGTTGCGCCCGCATGATGGCTACACCTTC. Translating gives CASSQELRPHDGYTF.

This clonotype occurred a few times. The chain joins TRBV30 to TRBJ1-1; perhaps TRBD1 as D (5 bases). CDR3 length equals 13 residues. Trimming left V 5 bases short and J 1 base short, with 11 bases between. Germline lookup yields CDR1 GTSNPN and CDR2 SVGIG (reference sequence). CDR3 protein: CAWGGRRNTEAFF. In DNA form, the CDR3 reads TGTGCCTGGGGGGGACGAAGGAACACTGAAGCTTTCTTT.

This clonotype was recorded many times. The chain is built from TRBV7-6 and TRBJ2-7; 9 bases are a match to TRBD1. The CDR3 has 17 residues. Germline V lookup: CDR1 SGHVS, CDR2 FNYEAQ. V shed 1 base, J shed 3 bases, and the junction held 10 bases outside the gene matches. This CDR3 reads CASSLGGPGQGLYEQYF. CDR3 DNA: TGTGCCAGCAGCTTAGGGGGACCGGGACAGGGACTCTACGAGCAGTACTTC.

The chain employs TRBV4-3 and TRBJ1-5, with 8 bases that match TRBD1. The CDR3 covers 15 residues. Unmatched junction bases numbered 5, after V lost 1 base and J lost 6 bases. CDR1 and CDR2 (germline): LGHNA, YSLEER. The CDR3 here is CASSQGAGGLQPQHF. The CDR3 DNA follows: TGCGCCAGCAGCCAAGGTGCAGGGGGCCTTCAGCCCCAGCATTTT.

This chain joins TRBV19 and TRBJ2-3, with 12 bases aligning to TRBD2. The CDR3 has 16 amino acids. The V gene end was trimmed by 5 bases and the J gene end by 8 bases; junction bases not matched to a gene: 11. Germline V gene data show CDR1 as LNHDA and CDR2 as SQIVND (reference sequence). The CDR3 DNA is TGTGCCAGTAGTCCTGGACTAGCGGGAACCGAGGGTACGCAGTATTTT. This translates into CASSPGLAGTEGTQYF.

Comments on this clonotype: A much larger clone differs by one base, so this may be a read error. The rearrangement joins TRBV28 to TRBJ2-2, with TRBD1 as a possible D gene (5 bases). This CDR3 is 15 amino acids long. Germline CDR1 and CDR2: MDHEN and SYDVKM. The CDR3 sequence is CAGSLPGFKTGELFF. The CDR3 nucleotides read TGTGCCGGCAGTTTACCAGGGTTTAAGACCGGGGAGCTGTTTTTT. The full variable domain, rest sourced from reference TRBV28 and TRBJ2-2, is DVKVTQSSRYLVKRTGEKVFLECVQDMDHENMFWYRQDPGLGLRLIYFSYDVKMKEKGDIPEGYSVSREKKERFSLILESASTNQTSMYLCAGSLPGFKTGELFFGEGSRLTVL.

The J gene is TRBJ1-2, the V gene TRBV12-3 or TRBV12-4; 8 bases fit TRBD1. This CDR3 has 14 amino acids. V was clipped by 7 bases and J by 5 bases; unmatched bases: 9. The CDR3 region has the DNA TGTGCCAGCACCATTGGGCAGGGGGCTTATGGCTACACCTTC. It encodes CASTIGQGAYGYTF.

This clonotype occurred a few times. An end of the junction does not agree with germline; a read error may underlie this. The gene calls are TRBV28 and TRBJ1-2; D remains unclear. Germline lookup yields CDR1 MDHEN and CDR2 SYDVKM. This CDR3 spans 13 amino acids. This chain's CDR3 is CASRSDTYYSYTF. CDR3 nucleotide sequence: TGTGCCAGCAGATCCGACACCTACTATAGCTACACCTTC.

This clonotype was recorded a few times. V usage is TRBV5-4 and J usage is TRBJ2-3; D might be TRBD1 (5 bases). Trimming removed 4 bases at V and 3 bases at J, with 15 bases between. The germline gives CDR1 SGHNT, CDR2 YYREEE (reference sequence). There are 15 residues in the CDR3. CDR3 sequence reads: CASSHQGYGTDTQYF. CDR3 nucleotide sequence: TGTGCCAGCAGCCATCAGGGATACGGTACAGATACGCAGTATTTT.

The chain has TRBV4-1 and TRBJ1-1; D is ambiguous. With 1 base removed from V and 3 bases from J, the gap between germline ends came to 12 bases. The CDR3 is made up of 15 amino acids. CDR1 MGHRA and CDR2 YSYEKL come from the germline V gene. Here the CDR3 DNA reads TGCGCCAGCAGCCAAGTATTGGGTTTCGACACTGAAGCTTTCTTT. Protein sequence: CASSQVLGFDTEAFF.

This clonotype was counted at least ten times. The chain uses TRBV6-5 and TRBJ2-3, with D hard to call. The germline V and J ends were trimmed by 4 bases and 6 bases, with 5 bases remaining between them. CDR1 MNHEY and CDR2 SVGAGI come from the germline V gene. The CDR3 extends over 11 amino acids. CDR3 coding DNA: TGTGCCAGCAGTTCGCCCGATACGCAGTATTTT. It is translated as CASSSPDTQYF.

This clonotype was counted ten times or more. This sequence joins TRBV5-1 and TRBJ2-3; 7 nucleotides align to TRBD2. This CDR3 has 15 residues. Germline values: CDR1 SGHRS, CDR2 YFSETQ. The V and J ends lost 3 bases and 3 bases, in that order; junction bases with no gene match: 7. The CDR3 nucleotides read TGCGCCAGCAGCTCCCCGGGACTAACAACAGATACGCAGTATTTT. The encoded protein is CASSSPGLTTDTQYF.

The sample holds a few counts of this clonotype. The J gene is TRBJ1-5, the V gene TRBV19, with 8 bases that match TRBD1. After removal of 3 bases from V and 11 bases from J, the junction contained 6 bases not matched to a gene. The CDR3 length is 13 residues. From germline, CDR1 is LNHDA and CDR2 SQIVND (reference sequence). The CDR3: CASSIGQGMAQHF. CDR3 DNA sequence: TGTGCCAGTAGTATTGGACAGGGAATGGCCCAGCATTTT.

The chain carries TRBV29-1 and TRBJ1-2, with a weak D call TRBD1 (5 bases). The CDR3 covers 13 residues. V was clipped by 2 bases and J by 4 bases, with 11 bases between them. From germline, CDR1 is SQVTM and CDR2 ANQGSEA. CDR3 protein: CSVEWGEGYGYTF. As DNA, the CDR3 is TGCAGCGTTGAATGGGGGGAGGGCTATGGCTACACCTTC. The variable domain in full, with the rest retrieved from reference TRBV29-1 and TRBJ1-2, is SAVISQKPSRDICQRGTSLTIQCQVDSQVTMMFWYRQQPGQSLTLIATANQGSEATYESGFVIDKFPISRPNLTFSTLTVSNMSPEDSSIYLCSVEWGEGYGYTFGSGTRLTVV.

There are many counts of this clonotype. CDR3 amino acids: CASSPGQGRNQPQHF. CDR3 DNA: TGTGCCAGCAGTCCAGGACAGGGAAGAAATCAGCCCCAGCATTTT. V and J are TRBV28 and TRBJ1-5, with 8 positions matching TRBD1. The CDR3 contains 15 residues. Germline V gene sequence: CDR1 MDHEN, CDR2 SYDVKM. V lost 5 bases, J lost 4 bases, and 7 bases stayed unmatched.

CDR3 in amino acids: CSARSGVGYEQYF. The CDR3 DNA follows: TGCAGTGCTAGGTCTGGGGTTGGTTACGAGCAGTACTTC. This chain connects TRBV20-1 to TRBJ2-7; no clear D. Trimming removed 3 bases at V and 4 bases at J, with 13 bases between. Germline loops: CDR1 DFQATT, CDR2 SNEGSKA (reference sequence). This CDR3 region has 13 residues.

The V gene is TRBV30, the J gene TRBJ2-1; D is possibly TRBD2 (5 bases). In germline, CDR1 is GTSNPN, CDR2 SVGIG (reference sequence). Trimming removed 0 bases from V and 0 bases from J, with 9 bases in between. The CDR3 is made up of 15 amino acids. CDR3 bases: TGTGCCTGGAGTGTTGCTAGCCACTCCTACAATGAGCAGTTCTTC. The encoded protein is CAWSVASHSYNEQFF.

There are many counts of this clonotype. The V and J genes are TRBV27 and TRBJ2-1; 8 bases are a match to TRBD2. The CDR3 contains 17 residues. Germline-derived CDR1 and CDR2 are MNHEY and SMNVEV (reference sequence). Germline trimming cut 3 bases from V and 7 bases from J; bases unmatched to any gene: 14. As DNA, the CDR3 is TGTGCCAGCAGTTTTAGTTCCAGCGGGAGTTGGGGGAATGAGCAGTTCTTC. It encodes CASSFSSSGSWGNEQFF.

This clonotype came up a few times. The V call is TRBV9, the J call TRBJ2-1, with TRBD1 identical over 7 bases. The CDR3 extends over 15 amino acids. With 0 bases clipped from V and 8 bases from J, the junction kept 8 bases outside the gene matches. Germline CDR1 and CDR2: SGDLS and YYNGEE. For the CDR3, the DNA is TGTGCCAGCAGCGTAGAACAGGGGCCCCAGGATGAGCAGTTCTTC. Its protein is CASSVEQGPQDEQFF.

This clonotype appeared a few times. The chain couples TRBV9 to TRBJ1-1, with 8 bases fitting TRBD1. Germline V gives CDR1 SGDLS, CDR2 YYNGEE. This CDR3 spans 14 amino acids. V lost 6 bases and J lost 4; bases outside the gene matches: 8. The CDR3 protein is CASNIQGAGTEAFF. CDR3 DNA: TGTGCCAGCAACATCCAGGGGGCCGGCACTGAAGCTTTCTTT.

This clonotype has only a few counts. CDR3 coding DNA: TGTGCCAGCAGCGTAGGTGGGGAGTCCTACGAGCAGTACTTC. Residues: CASSVGGESYEQYF. The chain combines TRBV9 with TRBJ2-7, with a possible D match to TRBD2 (5 bases). This CDR3 region has 14 residues. V was trimmed by 0 bases and J by 1 base, leaving 8 bases between them. The germline V gene encodes CDR1 SGDLS and CDR2 YYNGEE.

This clonotype was counted at least ten times. CDR3 sequence (DNA): TGTGCCAGCAGCTTGACAGGGGGGATCGCCTACGAGCAGTACTTC. Amino acids: CASSLTGGIAYEQYF. V is TRBV7-8 and J is TRBJ2-7, with 9 bases fitting TRBD1. The CDR3 is made up of 15 amino acids. J lost 2 bases, V lost 3 bases, and 5 bases had no gene match. The V gene's germline CDR1 is SGHVS and CDR2 FQNEAQ. Based on the CDR3 plus reference TRBV7-8 and TRBJ2-7, the full variable domain is GAGVSQSPRYKVAKRGQDVALRCDPISGHVSLFWYQQALGQGPEFLTYFQNEAQLDKSGLPSDRFFAERPEGSVSTLKIQRTQQEDSAVYLCASSLTGGIAYEQYFGPGTRLTVT.